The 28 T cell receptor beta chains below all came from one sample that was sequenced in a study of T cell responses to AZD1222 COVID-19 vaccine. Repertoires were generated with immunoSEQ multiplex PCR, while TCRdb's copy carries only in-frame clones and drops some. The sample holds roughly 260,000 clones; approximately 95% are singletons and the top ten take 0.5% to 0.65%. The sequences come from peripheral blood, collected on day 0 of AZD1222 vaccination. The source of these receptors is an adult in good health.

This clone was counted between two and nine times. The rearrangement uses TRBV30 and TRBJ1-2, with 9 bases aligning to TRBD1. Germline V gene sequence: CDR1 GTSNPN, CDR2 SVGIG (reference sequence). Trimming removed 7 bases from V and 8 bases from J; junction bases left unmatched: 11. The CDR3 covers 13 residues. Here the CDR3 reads CAFNRDRALGYTF. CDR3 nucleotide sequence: TGTGCCTTTAACCGGGACAGGGCATTAGGCTACACCTTC.

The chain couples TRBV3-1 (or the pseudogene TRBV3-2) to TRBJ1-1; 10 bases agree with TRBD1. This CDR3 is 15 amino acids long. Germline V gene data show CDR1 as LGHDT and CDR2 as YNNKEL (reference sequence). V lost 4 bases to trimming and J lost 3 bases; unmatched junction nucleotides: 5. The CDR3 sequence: CASSPRDRGYTEAFF. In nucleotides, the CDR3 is TGTGCCAGCAGCCCCCGGGACAGGGGTTACACTGAAGCTTTCTTT.

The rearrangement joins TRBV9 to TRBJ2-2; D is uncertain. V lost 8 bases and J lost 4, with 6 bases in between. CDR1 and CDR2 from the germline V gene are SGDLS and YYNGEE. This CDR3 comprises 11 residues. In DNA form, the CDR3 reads TGTGCCAGTGGGGTCACCGGGGAGCTGTTTTTT. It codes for CASGVTGELFF. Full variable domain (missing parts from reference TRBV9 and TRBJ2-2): DSGVTQTPKHLITATGQRVTLRCSPRSGDLSVYWYQQSLDQGLQFLIQYYNGEERAKGNILERFSAQQFPDLHSELNLSSLELGDSALYFCASGVTGELFFGEGSRLTVL.

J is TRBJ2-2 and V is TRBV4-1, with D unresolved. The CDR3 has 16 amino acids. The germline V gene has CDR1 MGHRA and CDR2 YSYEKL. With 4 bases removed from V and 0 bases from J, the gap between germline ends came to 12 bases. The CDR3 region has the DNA TGCGCCAGCAGCCGAGAAAATACAGCGAACACCGGGGAGCTGTTTTTT. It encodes CASSRENTANTGELFF.

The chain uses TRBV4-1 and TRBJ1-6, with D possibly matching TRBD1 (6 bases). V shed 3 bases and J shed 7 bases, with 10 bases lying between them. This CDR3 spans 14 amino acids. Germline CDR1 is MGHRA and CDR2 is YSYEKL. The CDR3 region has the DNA TGCGCCAGCAGCCAGGGGGCGAGGAATTCACCCCTCCACTTT. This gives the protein CASSQGARNSPLHF.

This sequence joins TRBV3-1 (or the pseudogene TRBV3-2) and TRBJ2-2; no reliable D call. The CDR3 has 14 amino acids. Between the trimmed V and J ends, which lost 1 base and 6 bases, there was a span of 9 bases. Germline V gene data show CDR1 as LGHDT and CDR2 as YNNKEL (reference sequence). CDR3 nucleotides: TGTGCCAGCAGCCAAGTGAGAAGGTCCGGGGAGCTGTTTTTT. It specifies CASSQVRRSGELFF.

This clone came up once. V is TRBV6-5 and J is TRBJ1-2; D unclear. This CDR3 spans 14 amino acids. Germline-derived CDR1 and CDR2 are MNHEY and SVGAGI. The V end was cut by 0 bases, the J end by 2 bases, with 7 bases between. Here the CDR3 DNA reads TGTGCCAGCAGTTACTCACCGACCAACTATGGCTACACCTTC. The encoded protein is CASSYSPTNYGYTF.

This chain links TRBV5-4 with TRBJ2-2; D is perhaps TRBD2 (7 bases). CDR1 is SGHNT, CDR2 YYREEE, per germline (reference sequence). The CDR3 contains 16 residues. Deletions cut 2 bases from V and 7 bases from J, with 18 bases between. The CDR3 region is CASSFRSGGAGGELFF. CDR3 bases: TGTGCCAGCAGCTTTAGGTCGGGGGGCGCGGGCGGGGAGCTGTTTTTT.

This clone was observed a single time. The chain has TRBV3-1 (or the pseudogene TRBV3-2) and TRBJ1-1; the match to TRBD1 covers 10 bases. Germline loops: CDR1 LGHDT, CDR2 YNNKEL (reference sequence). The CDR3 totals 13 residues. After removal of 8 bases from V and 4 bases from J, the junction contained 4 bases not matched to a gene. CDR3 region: CASRTGGATEAFF. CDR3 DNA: TGTGCCAGCCGGACAGGGGGAGCCACTGAAGCTTTCTTT.

In nucleotides, the CDR3 is TGTGCCAGCAGCTCCAGAGGGTTTGAGACTGAAGCTTTCTTT. Residues: CASSSRGFETEAFF. The chain is built from TRBV28 and TRBJ1-1; D gene ambiguous. This CDR3 region has 14 residues. Per the germline V gene, CDR1 is MDHEN and CDR2 is SYDVKM. Trimming stripped 6 bases from V and 5 bases from J, with 16 bases between.

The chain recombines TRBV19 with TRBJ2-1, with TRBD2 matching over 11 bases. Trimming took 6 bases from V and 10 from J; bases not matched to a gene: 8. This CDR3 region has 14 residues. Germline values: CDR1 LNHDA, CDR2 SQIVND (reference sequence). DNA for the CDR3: TGTGCCAGTAGAAATATAGCGGGAGGGGGGGAGCAGTTCTTC. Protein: CASRNIAGGGEQFF.

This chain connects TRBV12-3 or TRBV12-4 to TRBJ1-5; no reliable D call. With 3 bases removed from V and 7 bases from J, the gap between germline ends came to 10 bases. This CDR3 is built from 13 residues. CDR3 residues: CASSLGGYQPQHF. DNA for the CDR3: TGTGCCAGCAGTTTGGGAGGCTACCAGCCCCAGCATTTT.

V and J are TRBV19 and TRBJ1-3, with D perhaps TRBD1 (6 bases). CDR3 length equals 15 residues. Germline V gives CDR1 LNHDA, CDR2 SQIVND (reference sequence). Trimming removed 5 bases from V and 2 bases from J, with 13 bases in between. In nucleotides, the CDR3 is TGTGCCAGTAGTTTCGGAGGGGGAACTGGAAACACCATATATTTT. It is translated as CASSFGGGTGNTIYF.

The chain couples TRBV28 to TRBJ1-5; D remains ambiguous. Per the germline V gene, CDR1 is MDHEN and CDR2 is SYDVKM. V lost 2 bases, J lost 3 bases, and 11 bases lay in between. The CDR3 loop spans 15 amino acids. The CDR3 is CASSLGFNPNQPQHF. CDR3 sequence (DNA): TGTGCCAGCAGTTTAGGGTTCAACCCCAATCAGCCCCAGCATTTT.

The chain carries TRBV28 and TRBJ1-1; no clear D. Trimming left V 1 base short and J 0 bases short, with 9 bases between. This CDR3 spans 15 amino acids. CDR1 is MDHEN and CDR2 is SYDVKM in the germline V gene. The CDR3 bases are TGTGCCAGCAGTTTATCCACCGCAATGAACACTGAAGCTTTCTTT. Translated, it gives CASSLSTAMNTEAFF.

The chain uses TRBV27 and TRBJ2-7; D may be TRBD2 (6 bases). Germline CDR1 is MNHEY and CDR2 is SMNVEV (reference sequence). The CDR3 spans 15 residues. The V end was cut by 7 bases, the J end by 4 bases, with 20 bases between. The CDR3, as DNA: TGTGCCAGCATTCTTCCGGGACTTGGGGGATACGAGCAGTACTTC. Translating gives CASILPGLGGYEQYF.

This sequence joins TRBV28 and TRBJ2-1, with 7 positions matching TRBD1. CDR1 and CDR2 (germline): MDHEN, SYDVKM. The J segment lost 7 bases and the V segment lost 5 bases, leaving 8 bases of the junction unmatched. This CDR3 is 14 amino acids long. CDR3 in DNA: TGTGCCAGCAGTCCCCGAGGGGGCTGGAATGAGCAGTTCTTC. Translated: CASSPRGGWNEQFF. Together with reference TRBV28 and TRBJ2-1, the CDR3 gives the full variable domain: DVKVTQSSRYLVKRTGEKVFLECVQDMDHENMFWYRQDPGLGLRLIYFSYDVKMKEKGDIPEGYSVSREKKERFSLILESASTNQTSMYLCASSPRGGWNEQFFGPGTRLTVL.

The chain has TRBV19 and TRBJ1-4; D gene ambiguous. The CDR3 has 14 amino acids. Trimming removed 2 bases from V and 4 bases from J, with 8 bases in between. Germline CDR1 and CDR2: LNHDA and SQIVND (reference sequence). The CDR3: CASSIRRVNEKLFF. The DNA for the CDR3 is TGTGCCAGTAGTATACGACGGGTTAATGAAAAACTGTTTTTT.

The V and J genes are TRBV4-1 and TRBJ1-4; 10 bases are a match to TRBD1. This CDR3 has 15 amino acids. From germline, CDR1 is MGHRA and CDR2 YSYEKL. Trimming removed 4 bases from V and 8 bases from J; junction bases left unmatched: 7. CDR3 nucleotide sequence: TGCGCCAGCAGCCTCACCGGGACAGGGGAGGAAAAACTGTTTTTT. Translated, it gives CASSLTGTGEEKLFF.

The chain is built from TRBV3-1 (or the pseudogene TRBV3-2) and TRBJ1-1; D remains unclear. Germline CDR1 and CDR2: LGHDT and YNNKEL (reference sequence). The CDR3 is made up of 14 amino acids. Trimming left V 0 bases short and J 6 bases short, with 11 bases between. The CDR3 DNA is TGTGCCAGCAGCCAAGATAGGGTTCCTCCTGAAGCTTTCTTT. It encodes CASSQDRVPPEAFF.

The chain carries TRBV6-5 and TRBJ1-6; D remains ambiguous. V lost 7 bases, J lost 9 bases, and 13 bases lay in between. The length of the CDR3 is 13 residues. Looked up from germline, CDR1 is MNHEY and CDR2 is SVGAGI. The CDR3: CASTLGSGSPLHF. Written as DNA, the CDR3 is TGTGCCAGCACCTTGGGATCCGGTTCACCCCTCCACTTT.

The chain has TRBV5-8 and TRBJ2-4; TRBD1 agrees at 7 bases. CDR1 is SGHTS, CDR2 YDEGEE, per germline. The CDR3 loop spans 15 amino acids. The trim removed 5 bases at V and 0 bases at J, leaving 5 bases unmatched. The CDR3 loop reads CASRLTGLAKNIQYF. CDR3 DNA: TGTGCCAGCAGATTGACAGGGTTAGCCAAAAACATTCAGTACTTC.

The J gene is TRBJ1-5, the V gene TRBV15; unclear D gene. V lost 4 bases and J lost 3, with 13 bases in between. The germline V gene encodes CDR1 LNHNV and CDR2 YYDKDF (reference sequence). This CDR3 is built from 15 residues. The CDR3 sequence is CATSKGVPLNQPQHF. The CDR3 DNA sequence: TGTGCCACCAGCAAGGGAGTCCCCCTCAATCAGCCCCAGCATTTT. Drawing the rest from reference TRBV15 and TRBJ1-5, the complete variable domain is DAMVIQNPRYQVTQFGKPVTLSCSQTLNHNVMYWYQQKSSQAPKLLFHYYDKDFNNEADTPDNFQSRRPNTSFCFLDIRSPGLGDTAMYLCATSKGVPLNQPQHFGDGTRLSIL.

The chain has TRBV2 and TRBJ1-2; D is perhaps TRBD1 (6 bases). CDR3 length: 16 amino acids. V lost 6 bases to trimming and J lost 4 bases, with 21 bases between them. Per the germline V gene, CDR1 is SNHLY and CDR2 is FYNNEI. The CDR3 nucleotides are TGTGCCAGCAGCGCCGGGACAAACGCCCGGCCCTATGGCTACACCTTC. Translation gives CASSAGTNARPYGYTF.

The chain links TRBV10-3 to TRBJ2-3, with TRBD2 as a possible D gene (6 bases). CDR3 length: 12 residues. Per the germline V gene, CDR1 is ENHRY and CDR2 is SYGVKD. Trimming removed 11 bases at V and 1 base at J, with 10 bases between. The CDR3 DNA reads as TGTGCCTCTGGAGGGGGCACAGATACGCAGTATTTT. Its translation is CASGGGTDTQYF.

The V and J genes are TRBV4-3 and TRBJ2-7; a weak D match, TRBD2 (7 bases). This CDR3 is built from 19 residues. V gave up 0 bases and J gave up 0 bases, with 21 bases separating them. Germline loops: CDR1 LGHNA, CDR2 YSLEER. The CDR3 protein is CASSQDLWGGLASSYEQYF. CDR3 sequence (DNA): TGCGCCAGCAGCCAAGATCTATGGGGGGGGCTAGCGAGCTCCTACGAGCAGTACTTC.

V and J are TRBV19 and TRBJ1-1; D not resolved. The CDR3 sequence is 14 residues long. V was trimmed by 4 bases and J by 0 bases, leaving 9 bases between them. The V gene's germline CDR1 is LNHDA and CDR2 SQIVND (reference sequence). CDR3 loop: CASSTSSMNTEAFF. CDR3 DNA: TGTGCCAGTAGTACATCATCTATGAACACTGAAGCTTTCTTT.

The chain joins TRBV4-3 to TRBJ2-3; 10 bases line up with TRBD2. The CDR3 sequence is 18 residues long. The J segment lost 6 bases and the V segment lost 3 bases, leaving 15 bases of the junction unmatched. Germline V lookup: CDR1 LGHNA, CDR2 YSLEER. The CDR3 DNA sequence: TGCGCCAGCAGCCAGATTTGGGGGAGCGGGAGGGCCGGGGATACGCAGTATTTT. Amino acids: CASSQIWGSGRAGDTQYF.